One sample yielded the 15 T cell receptor beta chains listed below, sequenced in a study of blood T cell repertoires in COVID-19. Profiling relied on immunoSEQ multiplex PCR, and the TCRdb table lists in-frame clones only, not all of them. The sample has approximately 90,000 clones; about nine tenths are singletons. Specimen: peripheral blood. Receptors originate from a man in his fifties or sixties with COVID-19, enrolled during active disease.

J is TRBJ2-7 and V is TRBV27; 7 bases align to TRBD1. Germline V lookup: CDR1 MNHEY, CDR2 SMNVEV (reference sequence). The CDR3 spans 13 residues. Trimming at V came to 9 bases and at J to 2 bases, leaving 7 bases not matched to a gene. This CDR3 reads CASSGGSTYEQYF. The CDR3 nucleotides read TGTGCCAGTTCAGGGGGATCAACCTACGAGCAGTACTTC.

The chain links TRBV7-3 to TRBJ2-5, with TRBD2 matching 9 bases. Germline V CDR1 and CDR2: SGHTA, FQGTGA. The CDR3 totals 13 residues. The J segment lost 2 bases and the V segment lost 8 bases, leaving 3 bases of the junction unmatched. The CDR3 here is CASASGVQETQYF. CDR3 bases: TGTGCCAGCGCTAGCGGGGTTCAAGAGACCCAGTACTTC.

The chain employs TRBV7-2 and TRBJ2-2; D remains ambiguous. The CDR3 covers 15 residues. The V gene lost 5 bases and the J gene lost 0 bases, with 10 bases spanning the gap. Germline V lookup: CDR1 SGHTA, CDR2 FQGNSA. Here the CDR3 reads CASSVDNSNTGELFF. The CDR3 bases are TGTGCCAGCAGCGTCGACAATTCGAACACCGGGGAGCTGTTTTTT.

This chain uses TRBV2 with TRBJ1-3; a possible D gene is TRBD1 (6 bases). This CDR3 has 15 residues. Deletions cut 1 base from V and 1 base from J, with 8 bases between. Germline loops: CDR1 SNHLY, CDR2 FYNNEI. The CDR3 sequence: CASSEEGESGNTIYF. In nucleotides, the CDR3 is TGTGCCAGCAGTGAAGAGGGGGAATCTGGAAACACCATATATTTT.

The CDR3 protein is CAIRDSSNQPQHF. DNA of the CDR3: TGTGCCATCCGGGACAGTAGCAATCAGCCCCAGCATTTT. V gene TRBV10-3 combines with J gene TRBJ1-5, with 7 bases aligning to TRBD1. J lost 0 bases, V lost 8 bases, and 1 base had no gene match. The CDR3 spans 13 residues. CDR1 is ENHRY and CDR2 is SYGVKD in the germline V gene.

The chain uses TRBV2 and TRBJ1-1; D gene ambiguous. Looked up from germline, CDR1 is SNHLY and CDR2 is FYNNEI. Trimming shortened V by 7 bases and J by 5 bases, and 17 bases separated the two germline ends. There are 14 residues in the CDR3. CDR3 loop: CASTQTRGMTEAFF. Written as DNA, the CDR3 is TGTGCCAGCACCCAAACCCGGGGTATGACTGAAGCTTTCTTT. The full variable domain, its missing parts supplied by reference TRBV2 and TRBJ1-1, is EPEVTQTPSHQVTQMGQEVILRCVPISNHLYFYWYRQILGQKVEFLVSFYNNEISEKSEIFDDQFSVERPDGSNFTLKIRSTKLEDSAMYFCASTQTRGMTEAFFGQGTRLTVV.

The chain is built from TRBV20-1 and TRBJ2-7; 9 positions agree with TRBD1. Germline-derived CDR1 and CDR2 are DFQATT and SNEGSKA (reference sequence). The CDR3 sequence is 16 residues long. V gave up 3 bases and J gave up 6 bases; unmatched junction bases: 15. The DNA for the CDR3 is TGCAGTGCTAGTCGCGCTGGTACAGGGGGCGCGGGCGAGCAGTACTTC. This codes for CSASRAGTGGAGEQYF.

The V gene is TRBV11-3, the J gene TRBJ2-5; the match to TRBD2 covers 7 bases. With 1 base clipped from V and 5 bases from J, the junction kept 13 bases outside the gene matches. Germline CDR1 and CDR2: SGHNT and YENEEA. The CDR3 runs to 17 residues. The CDR3 is CASSLGVGGSPPETQYF. For the CDR3, the DNA is TGTGCCAGCAGCTTAGGGGTGGGCGGGAGCCCCCCTGAGACCCAGTACTTC. The full variable domain, completed using reference TRBV11-3 and TRBJ2-5, is EAGVVQSPRYKIIEKKQPVAFWCNPISGHNTLYWYLQNLGQGPELLIRYENEEAVDDSQLPKDRFSAERLKGVDSTLKIQPAELGDSAVYLCASSLGVGGSPPETQYFGPGTRLLVL.

V is TRBV5-6 and J is TRBJ2-1; no firm D call. Trimming stripped 3 bases from V and 4 bases from J, with 11 bases between. There are 14 residues in the CDR3. Germline-derived CDR1 and CDR2 are SGHDT and YYEEEE. CDR3 residues: CASSSPGEYNEQFF. In nucleotides, the CDR3 is TGTGCCAGCAGCTCCCCGGGTGAATACAATGAGCAGTTCTTC.

The chain employs TRBV7-9 and TRBJ2-1; 7 bases fit TRBD2. CDR1 is SEHNR, CDR2 FQNEAQ, per germline (reference sequence). With V trimmed by 6 bases and J by 8 bases, 4 bases remained unmatched. There are 12 residues in the CDR3. The CDR3 protein is CASRGGYHEQFF. The CDR3 nucleotides are TGTGCCAGCAGGGGAGGGTATCATGAGCAGTTCTTC.

The rearrangement joins TRBV5-1 to TRBJ1-1; D is perhaps TRBD1 (5 bases). CDR3 length: 13 amino acids. V gave up 5 bases and J gave up 1 base, with 9 bases separating them. Germline values: CDR1 SGHRS, CDR2 YFSETQ. The CDR3 is CASRKQENTEAFF. In DNA form, the CDR3 reads TGCGCCAGCAGAAAACAGGAGAACACTGAAGCTTTCTTT.

The J gene is TRBJ1-1, the V gene TRBV28; a possible D gene is TRBD1 (6 bases). Germline V gives CDR1 MDHEN, CDR2 SYDVKM. Trimming took 3 bases from V and 6 from J, leaving 14 bases between them. This CDR3 is built from 14 residues. CDR3 nucleotides: TGTGCCAGCAGTTTGGGAAGGACAGTTTCTGAAGCTTTCTTT. Amino acid sequence: CASSLGRTVSEAFF.

This chain uses TRBV9 with TRBJ2-1; TRBD2 matches 12 bases. CDR1 is SGDLS and CDR2 is YYNGEE in the germline V gene. The CDR3 consists of 18 residues. V was clipped by 3 bases and J by 4 bases; unmatched bases: 11. Here the CDR3 reads CASSGPRLAGEKYNEQFF. The CDR3 DNA sequence: TGTGCCAGCAGCGGGCCCCGACTAGCGGGGGAGAAATACAATGAGCAGTTCTTC.

The sample holds a few counts of this clone. V is TRBV24-1 and J is TRBJ1-5; maybe TRBD1 (5 bases). The CDR3 runs 13 residues. The V gene lost 4 bases and the J gene lost 3 bases, with 6 bases spanning the gap. Germline CDR1 is KGHDR and CDR2 is SFDVKD. CDR3 DNA sequence: TGTGCCACCAGTGACAGGGACAATCAGCCCCAGCATTTT. It yields the protein CATSDRDNQPQHF.

The genes are TRBV3-1 (or the pseudogene TRBV3-2) and TRBJ1-2, with D hard to call. This CDR3 is 12 amino acids long. V lost 8 bases, J lost 8 bases, and 15 bases lay in between. Germline loops: CDR1 LGHDT, CDR2 YNNKEL (reference sequence). CDR3 DNA: TGTGCCAGCTCCCGCCCCCCGGGAGGCTACACCTTC. It is translated as CASSRPPGGYTF.